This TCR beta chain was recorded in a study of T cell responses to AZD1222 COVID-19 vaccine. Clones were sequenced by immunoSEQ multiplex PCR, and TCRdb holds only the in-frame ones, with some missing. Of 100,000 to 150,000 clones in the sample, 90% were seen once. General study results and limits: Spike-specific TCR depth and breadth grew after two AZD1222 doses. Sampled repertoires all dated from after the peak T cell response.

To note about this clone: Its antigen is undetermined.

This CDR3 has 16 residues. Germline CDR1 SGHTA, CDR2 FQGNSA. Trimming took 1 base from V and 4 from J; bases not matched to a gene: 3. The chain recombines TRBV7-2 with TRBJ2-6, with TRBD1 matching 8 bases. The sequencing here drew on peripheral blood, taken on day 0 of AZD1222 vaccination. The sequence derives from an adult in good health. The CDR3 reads CASSLDQGAGANVLTF. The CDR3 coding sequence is TGTGCCAGCAGCTTAGACCAGGGGGCGGGGGCCAACGTCCTGACTTTC.